This T cell receptor beta chain was recovered during a study of OX40 agonist ivuxolimab in advanced cancers. The repertoire was sequenced with immunoSEQ multiplex PCR; TCRdb's copy has only in-frame clones and lacks some. The data contain roughly 60,000 clones, 75% to 90% of them singletons. The source material was CD4+ or CD8+ T cells sorted from blood, sampled in a trial of the OX40 agonist ivuxolimab. The receptor comes from an adult with an advanced solid tumor such as melanoma, head and neck, liver or kidney cancer.

The CDR3 nucleotides are TGTGCCGCCTCCAAAAGACTAGCGGGGGGGCCGGTTGAGAATGAGCAGTTCTTC. Its protein is CAASKRLAGGPVENEQFF. The chain couples TRBV10-3 to TRBJ2-1; TRBD2 aligns across 14 bases. V dropped 11 bases and J dropped 7; count of bases not matched to a gene: 19. Per the germline V gene, CDR1 is ENHRY and CDR2 is SYGVKD. This CDR3 contains 18 residues.